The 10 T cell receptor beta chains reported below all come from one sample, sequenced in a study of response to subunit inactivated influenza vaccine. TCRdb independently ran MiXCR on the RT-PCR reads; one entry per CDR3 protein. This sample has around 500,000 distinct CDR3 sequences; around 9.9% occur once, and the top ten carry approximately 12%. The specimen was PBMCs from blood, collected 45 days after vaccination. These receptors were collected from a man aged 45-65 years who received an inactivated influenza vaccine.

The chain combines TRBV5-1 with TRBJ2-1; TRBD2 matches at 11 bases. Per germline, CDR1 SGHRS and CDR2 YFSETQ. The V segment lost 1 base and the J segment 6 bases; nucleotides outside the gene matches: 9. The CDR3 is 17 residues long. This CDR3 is CASSLSPGTSGSNEQFF. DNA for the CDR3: TGCGCCAGCAGCTTGTCTCCCGGGACTAGCGGATCCAATGAGCAGTTCTTC.

CDR3 in DNA: TGCAGCGTTGAACGGACGGGGACTGAAGCTTTCTTT. Translating it yields CSVERTGTEAFF. V usage is TRBV29-1 and J usage is TRBJ1-1; no definite D call. Trimming removed 2 bases at V and 5 bases at J, with 9 bases between. The CDR3 is 12 residues long. Germline CDR1 is SQVTM and CDR2 is ANQGSEA.

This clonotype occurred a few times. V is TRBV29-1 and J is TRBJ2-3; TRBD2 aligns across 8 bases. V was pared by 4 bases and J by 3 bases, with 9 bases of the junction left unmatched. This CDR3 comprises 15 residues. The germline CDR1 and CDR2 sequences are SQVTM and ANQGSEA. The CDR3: CSVGPSGGGTDTQYF. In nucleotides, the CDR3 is TGCAGCGTTGGTCCCAGCGGGGGCGGTACAGATACGCAGTATTTT.

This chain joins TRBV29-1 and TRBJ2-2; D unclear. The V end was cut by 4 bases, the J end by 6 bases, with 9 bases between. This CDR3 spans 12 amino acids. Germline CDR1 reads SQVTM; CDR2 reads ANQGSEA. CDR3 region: CSVVTRAGELFF. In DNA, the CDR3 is TGCAGCGTTGTGACACGCGCCGGGGAGCTGTTTTTT.

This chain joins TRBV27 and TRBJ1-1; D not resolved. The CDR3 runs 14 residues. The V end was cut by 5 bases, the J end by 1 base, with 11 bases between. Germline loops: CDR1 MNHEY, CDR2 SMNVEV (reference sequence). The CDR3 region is CASSPTLGNTEAFF. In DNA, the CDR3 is TGTGCCAGCAGTCCTACATTAGGGAACACTGAAGCTTTCTTT.

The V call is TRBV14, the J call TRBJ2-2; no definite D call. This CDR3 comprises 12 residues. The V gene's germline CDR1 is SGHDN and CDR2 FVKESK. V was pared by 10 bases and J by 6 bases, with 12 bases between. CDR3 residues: CAIQATSGELFF. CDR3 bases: TGTGCCATCCAAGCTACATCCGGGGAGCTGTTTTTT.

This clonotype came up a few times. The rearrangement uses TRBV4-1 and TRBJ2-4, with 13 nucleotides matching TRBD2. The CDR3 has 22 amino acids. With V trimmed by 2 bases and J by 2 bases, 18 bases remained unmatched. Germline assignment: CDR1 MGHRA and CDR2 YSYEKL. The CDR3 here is CASSQRPFGLAGAGSPKNIQYF. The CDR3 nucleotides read TGCGCCAGCAGCCAACGGCCCTTTGGACTAGCGGGGGCCGGGTCACCCAAAAACATTCAGTACTTC.

The CDR3 region has the DNA TGCGCCAGCAGCTTTGGACCCTCCACCCCCTCTGGAAACACCATATATTTT. Protein product: CASSFGPSTPSGNTIYF. This sequence joins TRBV5-1 and TRBJ1-3, with D uncertain. This CDR3 region has 17 residues. The V end lost 2 bases, the J end lost 0 bases, and 15 bases lay between the germline ends. Germline values: CDR1 SGHRS, CDR2 YFSETQ.

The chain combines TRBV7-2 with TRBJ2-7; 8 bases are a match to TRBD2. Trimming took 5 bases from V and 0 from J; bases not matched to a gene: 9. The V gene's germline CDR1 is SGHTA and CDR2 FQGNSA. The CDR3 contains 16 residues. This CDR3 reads CASSKTRGGPSYEQYF. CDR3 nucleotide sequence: TGTGCCAGCAGCAAGACCCGGGGGGGGCCCTCCTACGAGCAGTACTTC.

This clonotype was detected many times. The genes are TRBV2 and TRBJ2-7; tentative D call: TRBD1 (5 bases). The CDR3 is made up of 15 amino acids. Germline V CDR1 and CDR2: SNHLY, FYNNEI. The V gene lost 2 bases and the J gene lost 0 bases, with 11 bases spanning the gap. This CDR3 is CASSEQGWGSYEQYF. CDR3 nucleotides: TGTGCCAGCAGTGAACAGGGATGGGGCTCCTACGAGCAGTACTTC.